Each of the 27 T cell receptor beta chains below was sequenced from the same sample in a study of blood T cell repertoires in COVID-19. TCRdb keeps only in-frame clones here, not all; method: immunoSEQ multiplex PCR. The table lists about 67,000 clones, around 89% of them singletons. The source material was peripheral blood. The source of these receptors is a woman aged 55-70 years with acute or convalescent COVID-19.

This chain links TRBV12-3 or TRBV12-4 with TRBJ1-2, with D possibly TRBD1 on 6 matching bases. There are 13 residues in the CDR3. Trimming pared 6 bases from V and 8 bases from J, leaving 16 bases between. In nucleotides, the CDR3 is TGTGCCAGCAGGTTAACAGGGAGGGAAGGCTACACCTTC. This gives the protein CASRLTGREGYTF.

This chain links TRBV28 with TRBJ1-2, with TRBD1 matching over 9 bases. Germline CDR1 is MDHEN and CDR2 is SYDVKM. With 8 bases clipped from V and 4 bases from J, the junction kept 8 bases outside the gene matches. The CDR3 runs to 14 residues. The CDR3 nucleotides read TGTGCCAGCGGTGAACAGGGGGCTGGCTATGGCTACACCTTC. This codes for CASGEQGAGYGYTF.

The chain combines TRBV7-2 with TRBJ2-7; the match to TRBD1 covers 10 bases. CDR1 SGHTA and CDR2 FQGNSA come from the germline V gene. The CDR3 has 16 residues. The CDR3 DNA reads as TGTGCCAGCAGCTTAGGAGGGACAGGGGCCTCCTCCGAGCAGTACGTC. Residues: CASSLGGTGASSEQYV.

Only one count was recorded for this clone. This sequence joins TRBV6-2 or TRBV6-3 and TRBJ2-3, with 9 nucleotides matching TRBD2. The CDR3 has 16 amino acids. Germline CDR1 reads MNHEY; CDR2 reads SVGEGT. Germline trimming cut 0 bases from V and 6 bases from J; bases unmatched to any gene: 7. CDR3 nucleotides: TGTGCCAGCAGTTACTCCCTTAGCGGGAGTAAGGATACGCAGTATTTT. It encodes CASSYSLSGSKDTQYF.

The chain employs TRBV19 and TRBJ1-4, with 7 positions matching TRBD1. This CDR3 contains 15 residues. V lost 7 bases, J lost 5 bases, and 10 bases stayed unmatched. The germline gives CDR1 LNHDA, CDR2 SQIVND (reference sequence). The CDR3 nucleotides are TGTGCCAGTATCTACCGACAGGGCGGCAATGAAAAACTGTTTTTT. Protein product: CASIYRQGGNEKLFF.

CDR3 residues: CASSYVGTGGGTQYF. CDR3 DNA sequence: TGTGCCAGCAGTTACGTGGGGACAGGGGGCGGGACCCAGTACTTC. This chain joins TRBV6-5 and TRBJ2-5, with 12 bases aligning to TRBD1. Trimming at V came to 2 bases and at J to 7 bases, leaving 5 bases not matched to a gene. Germline V CDR1 and CDR2: MNHEY, SVGAGI. The CDR3 runs to 15 residues.

This sequence joins TRBV2 and TRBJ2-1; 13 positions agree with TRBD2. Trimming took 9 bases from V and 9 from J; bases not matched to a gene: 5. In germline, CDR1 is SNHLY, CDR2 FYNNEI. CDR3 size: 13 residues. CDR3 sequence reads: CASTSGRAVEQFF. The CDR3 coding sequence is TGTGCCAGTACTAGCGGGAGGGCCGTTGAGCAGTTCTTC.

The rearrangement links TRBV15 to TRBJ1-4, with 8 bases that match TRBD1. The CDR3 extends over 16 amino acids. CDR1 and CDR2 (germline): LNHNV, YYDKDF (reference sequence). J lost 4 bases, V lost 0 bases, and 4 bases had no gene match. CDR3 sequence: CATSREYRGFNEKLFF. The CDR3 DNA is TGTGCCACCAGCAGAGAGTACAGGGGGTTTAATGAAAAACTGTTTTTT.

The rearrangement links TRBV19 to TRBJ2-4; maybe TRBD1 (5 bases). The CDR3 covers 15 residues. The germline V and J ends were trimmed by 7 bases and 3 bases, with 16 bases remaining between them. The V gene's germline CDR1 is LNHDA and CDR2 SQIVND (reference sequence). The CDR3 loop is CASTPDMVDKNIQYF. Here the CDR3 DNA reads TGTGCCAGTACCCCGGACATGGTAGACAAAAACATTCAGTACTTC.

This chain uses TRBV12-3 or TRBV12-4 with TRBJ1-2; D is ambiguous. The CDR3 has 13 amino acids. V lost 3 bases and J lost 3, with 8 bases in between. The CDR3 region has the DNA TGTGCCAGCAGTTTTAAAGCGTACTATGGCTACACCTTC. Amino acids: CASSFKAYYGYTF.

This chain connects TRBV4-2 to TRBJ2-5, with a possible D match to TRBD2 (6 bases). This CDR3 region has 15 residues. Trimming removed 4 bases from V and 1 base from J, with 13 bases in between. The germline CDR1 and CDR2 sequences are LGHNA and YNFKEQ. CDR3 amino acids: CASSRRRGVQETQYF. CDR3 nucleotides: TGTGCCAGCAGCCGAAGGAGGGGTGTCCAAGAGACCCAGTACTTC.

This clone was detected a few times. The V and J genes are TRBV6-4 and TRBJ1-2, with D unclear. V was clipped by 4 bases and J by 8 bases, with 29 bases between them. Germline lookup yields CDR1 MRHNA and CDR2 SNTAGT. The CDR3 length is 18 residues. In DNA form, the CDR3 reads TGTGCCAGCAGTGCGAGGTCTGGAGCCGGGAACCCGAAGAAGGGCTACACCTTC. It yields the protein CASSARSGAGNPKKGYTF.

J is TRBJ2-7 and V is TRBV5-6; the match to TRBD1 covers 7 bases. The junction had 9 bases not matched to a gene; V was cut back by 0 bases and J by 3 bases. From germline, CDR1 is SGHDT and CDR2 YYEEEE. The CDR3 has 16 amino acids. CDR3 DNA: TGTGCCAGCAGCTTGGAAGTTTGGCAGGGGGACTACGAGCAGTACGTC. It codes for CASSLEVWQGDYEQYV.

The gene calls are TRBV5-6 and TRBJ2-1, with a tentative D call TRBD1 (6 bases). V lost 2 bases and J lost 3, with 6 bases in between. Germline-derived CDR1 and CDR2 are SGHDT and YYEEEE. This CDR3 comprises 13 residues. CDR3 amino acids: CASSLQGYNEQFF. As DNA, the CDR3 is TGTGCCAGCAGCTTACAGGGCTACAATGAGCAGTTCTTC.

The rearrangement links TRBV9 to TRBJ2-1; TRBD2 agrees at 8 bases. V was pared by 3 bases and J by 6 bases, with 11 bases of the junction left unmatched. In germline, CDR1 is SGDLS, CDR2 YYNGEE. CDR3 length equals 16 residues. CDR3 DNA: TGTGCCAGCAGCGACCTCGGGAGGGCCTCGTCCAATGAGCAGTTCTTC. Translation gives CASSDLGRASSNEQFF.

The genes are TRBV7-9 and TRBJ1-4, with 10 nucleotides matching TRBD1. The germline CDR1 and CDR2 sequences are SEHNR and FQNEAQ (reference sequence). The CDR3 runs 14 residues. V lost 6 bases and J lost 8; bases outside the gene matches: 6. The chain's CDR3 is CASSFGTGVEKLFF. For the CDR3, the DNA is TGTGCCAGCAGTTTCGGGACAGGGGTCGAAAAACTGTTTTTT.

This clone was recorded a few times. This chain uses TRBV3-1 (or the pseudogene TRBV3-2) with TRBJ2-2, with 9 bases lining up with TRBD1. Germline V lookup: CDR1 LGHDT, CDR2 YNNKEL (reference sequence). The CDR3 contains 16 residues. With V trimmed by 4 bases and J by 1 base, 4 bases remained unmatched. The chain's CDR3 is CASSPPGQGNTGELFF. The CDR3 coding sequence is TGTGCCAGCAGCCCCCCGGGACAGGGGAACACCGGGGAGCTGTTTTTT.

J is TRBJ1-4 and V is TRBV28, with D perhaps TRBD1 (6 bases). V shed 6 bases and J shed 4 bases, with 12 bases lying between them. This CDR3 has 14 amino acids. Germline V CDR1 and CDR2: MDHEN, SYDVKM. CDR3 in amino acids: CASSPTGNNEKLFF. CDR3 sequence (DNA): TGTGCCAGCAGCCCAACAGGGAATAATGAAAAACTGTTTTTT.

The chain employs TRBV2 and TRBJ1-2; 10 bases map to TRBD1. V was pared by 4 bases and J by 7 bases, with 0 bases of the junction left unmatched. The germline V gene has CDR1 SNHLY and CDR2 FYNNEI. This CDR3 has 12 amino acids. The CDR3 DNA is TGTGCCAGCAGTGGGACAGGGGGTGGCTACACCTTC. This codes for CASSGTGGGYTF.

The rearrangement uses TRBV9 and TRBJ2-2; D may be TRBD2 (6 bases). V lost 1 base to trimming and J lost 3 bases, with 13 bases between them. Germline values: CDR1 SGDLS, CDR2 YYNGEE. CDR3 size: 16 residues. The CDR3 region is CASSVSAGGDTGELFF. As DNA, the CDR3 is TGTGCCAGCAGCGTATCGGCGGGCGGGGACACCGGGGAGCTGTTTTTT.

CDR3: CASTPLQGPLSAKNIQYF. The CDR3 DNA reads as TGTGCCAGTACCCCACTCCAGGGGCCCTTATCAGCCAAAAACATTCAGTACTTC. This chain connects TRBV19 to TRBJ2-4; maybe TRBD1 (6 bases). CDR1 is LNHDA and CDR2 is SQIVND in the germline V gene (reference sequence). This CDR3 has 18 residues. The ends were cut back, 7 bases at V and 0 bases at J, with 22 bases in the middle.

The chain carries TRBV9 and TRBJ1-3; 10 nucleotides align to TRBD1. The CDR3 totals 15 residues. V was clipped by 0 bases and J by 3 bases; unmatched bases: 0. CDR1 is SGDLS, CDR2 YYNGEE, per germline. The CDR3 protein is CASSVGTGGGNTIYF. CDR3 nucleotide sequence: TGTGCCAGCAGCGTAGGGACAGGGGGTGGAAACACCATATATTTT.

This clone was picked up one time. This chain links TRBV2 with TRBJ1-6; no clear D. CDR1 is SNHLY and CDR2 is FYNNEI in the germline V gene. This CDR3 contains 14 residues. The germline V and J ends were trimmed by 4 bases and 9 bases, with 13 bases remaining between them. CDR3: CASSGRQTISPLHF. CDR3 in DNA: TGTGCCAGCAGTGGGCGTCAGACAATTTCACCCCTCCACTTT.

V is TRBV19 and J is TRBJ2-7, with a weak D call TRBD1 (5 bases). From germline, CDR1 is LNHDA and CDR2 SQIVND (reference sequence). Deletions cut 4 bases from V and 3 bases from J, with 13 bases between. CDR3 size: 14 residues. Here the CDR3 reads CASSRAGQIYEQYV. The CDR3 coding sequence is TGTGCCAGTAGTAGGGCAGGGCAAATCTACGAGCAGTACGTC.

The chain is built from TRBV18 and TRBJ2-1; possibly TRBD1 for D (6 bases). CDR3 length equals 14 residues. V was cut by 3 bases and J by 6 bases, with 12 bases left in between. Germline CDR1 KGHSH, CDR2 LQKENI. The CDR3 spells CASSPRQAVNEQFF. The CDR3 DNA is TGTGCCAGCTCACCGAGACAGGCAGTCAATGAGCAGTTCTTC.

The chain has TRBV4-2 and TRBJ2-3; 8 bases map to TRBD2. Germline values: CDR1 LGHNA, CDR2 YNFKEQ. Germline trimming cut 6 bases from V and 0 bases from J; bases unmatched to any gene: 5. The CDR3 sequence is 15 residues long. DNA for the CDR3: TGTGCCAGCAGTCGCACTAGCGGCAGCACAGATACGCAGTATTTT. Its translation: CASSRTSGSTDTQYF.

The chain couples TRBV19 to TRBJ1-4; 9 bases are a match to TRBD1. This CDR3 contains 16 residues. The J segment lost 4 bases and the V segment lost 3 bases, leaving 6 bases of the junction unmatched. Germline V CDR1 and CDR2: LNHDA, SQIVND (reference sequence). CDR3 nucleotide sequence: TGTGCCAGTAGTATCCTCCGGGACAGGGATAATGAAAAACTGTTTTTT. Residues: CASSILRDRDNEKLFF. Full variable domain (outside the CDR3, taken from reference TRBV19 and TRBJ1-4): DGGITQSPKYLFRKEGQNVTLSCEQNLNHDAMYWYRQDPGQGLRLIYYSQIVNDFQKGDIAEGYSVSREKKESFPLTVTSAQKNPTAFYLCASSILRDRDNEKLFFGSGTQLSVL.